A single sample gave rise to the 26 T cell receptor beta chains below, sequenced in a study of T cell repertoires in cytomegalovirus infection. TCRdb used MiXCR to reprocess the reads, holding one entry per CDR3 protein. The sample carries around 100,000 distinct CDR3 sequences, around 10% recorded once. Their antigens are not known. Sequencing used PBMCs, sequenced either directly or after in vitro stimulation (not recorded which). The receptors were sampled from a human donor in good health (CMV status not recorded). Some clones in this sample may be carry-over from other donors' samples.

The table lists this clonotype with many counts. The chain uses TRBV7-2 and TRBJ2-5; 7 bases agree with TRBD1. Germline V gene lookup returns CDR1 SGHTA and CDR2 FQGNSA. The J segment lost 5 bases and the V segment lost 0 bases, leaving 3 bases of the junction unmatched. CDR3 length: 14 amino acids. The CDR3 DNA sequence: TGTGCCAGCAGCTTAGCTCAACAGGGGGAGACCCAGTACTTC. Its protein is CASSLAQQGETQYF.

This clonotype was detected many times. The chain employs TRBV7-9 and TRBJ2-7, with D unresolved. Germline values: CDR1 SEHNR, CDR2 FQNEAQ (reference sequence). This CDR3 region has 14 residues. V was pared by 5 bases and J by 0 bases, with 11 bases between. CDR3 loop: CASSAGPGSYEQYF. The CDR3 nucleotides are TGTGCCAGCAGCGCTGGTCCGGGCTCCTACGAGCAGTACTTC.

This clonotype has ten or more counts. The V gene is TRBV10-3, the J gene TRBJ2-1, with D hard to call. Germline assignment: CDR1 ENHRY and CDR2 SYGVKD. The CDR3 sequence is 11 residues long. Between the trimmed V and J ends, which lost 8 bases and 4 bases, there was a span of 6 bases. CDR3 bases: TGTGCCATCTCGGAGTACAATGAGCAGTTCTTC. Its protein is CAISEYNEQFF.

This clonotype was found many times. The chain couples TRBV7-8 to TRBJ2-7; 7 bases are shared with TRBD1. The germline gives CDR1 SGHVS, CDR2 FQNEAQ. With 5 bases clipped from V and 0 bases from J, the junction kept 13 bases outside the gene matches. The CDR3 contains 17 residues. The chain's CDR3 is CASSKPTGSTLSYEQYF. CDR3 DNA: TGTGCCAGCAGCAAGCCGACAGGGAGCACCCTCTCCTACGAGCAGTACTTC.

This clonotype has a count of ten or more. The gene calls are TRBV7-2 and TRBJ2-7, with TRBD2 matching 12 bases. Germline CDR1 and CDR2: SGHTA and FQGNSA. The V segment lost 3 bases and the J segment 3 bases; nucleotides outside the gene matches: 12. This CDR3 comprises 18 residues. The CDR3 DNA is TGTGCCAGCAGCTTCGGCCCTGGACTAGCGGGACAACTCTACGAGCAGTACGTC. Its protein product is CASSFGPGLAGQLYEQYV.

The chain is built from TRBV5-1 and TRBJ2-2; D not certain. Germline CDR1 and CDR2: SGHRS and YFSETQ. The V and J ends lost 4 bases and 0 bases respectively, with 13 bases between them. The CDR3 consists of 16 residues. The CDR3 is CASSTLPSANTGELFF. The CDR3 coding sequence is TGCGCCAGCAGCACCCTACCGAGTGCGAACACCGGGGAGCTGTTTTTT.

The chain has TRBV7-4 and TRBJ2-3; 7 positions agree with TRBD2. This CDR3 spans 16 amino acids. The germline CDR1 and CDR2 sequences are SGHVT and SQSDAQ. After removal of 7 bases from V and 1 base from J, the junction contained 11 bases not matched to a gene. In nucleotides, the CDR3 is TGTGCCAGCATCCTATCTGGGCTAGCGGGCACAGATACGCAGTATTTT. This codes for CASILSGLAGTDTQYF.

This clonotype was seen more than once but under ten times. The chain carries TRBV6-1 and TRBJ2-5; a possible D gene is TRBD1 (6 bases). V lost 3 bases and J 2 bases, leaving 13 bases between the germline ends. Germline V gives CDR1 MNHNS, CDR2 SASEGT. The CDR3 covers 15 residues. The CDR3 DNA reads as TGTGCCAGCAGTGATTTTAGGGGGTCACAAGAGACCCAGTACTTC. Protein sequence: CASSDFRGSQETQYF.

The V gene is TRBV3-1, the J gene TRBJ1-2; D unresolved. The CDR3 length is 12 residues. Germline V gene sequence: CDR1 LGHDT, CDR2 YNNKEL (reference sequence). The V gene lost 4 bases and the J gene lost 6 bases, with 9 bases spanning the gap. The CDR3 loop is CASSRFQDGYTF. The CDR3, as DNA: TGTGCCAGCAGCCGTTTCCAGGATGGCTACACCTTC. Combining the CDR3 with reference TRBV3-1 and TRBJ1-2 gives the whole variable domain DTAVSQTPKYLVTQMGNDKSIKCEQNLGHDTMYWYKQDSKKFLKIMFSYNNKELIINETVPNRFSPKSPDKAHLNLHINSLELGDSAVYFCASSRFQDGYTFGSGTRLTVV.

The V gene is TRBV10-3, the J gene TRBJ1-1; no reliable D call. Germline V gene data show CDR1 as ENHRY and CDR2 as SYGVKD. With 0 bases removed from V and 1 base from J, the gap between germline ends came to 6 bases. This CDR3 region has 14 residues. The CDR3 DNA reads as TGTGCCATCAGTGAGTCATCACAGAACACTGAAGCTTTCTTT. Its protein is CAISESSQNTEAFF.

CDR3 region: CASGGGTDTQYF. In nucleotides, the CDR3 is TGTGCTAGTGGAGGGGGAACAGATACGCAGTATTTT. The chain is built from TRBV12-3 or TRBV12-4 and TRBJ2-3; D possibly uses TRBD1 or TRBD2 (6 bases each). The CDR3 is 12 amino acids.

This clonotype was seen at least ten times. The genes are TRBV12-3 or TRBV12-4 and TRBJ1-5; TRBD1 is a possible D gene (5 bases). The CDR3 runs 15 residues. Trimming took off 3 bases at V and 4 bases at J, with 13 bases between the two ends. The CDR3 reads CASSFQGAGNQPQHF. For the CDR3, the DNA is TGTGCCAGCAGTTTCCAGGGAGCGGGGAATCAGCCCCAGCATTTT.

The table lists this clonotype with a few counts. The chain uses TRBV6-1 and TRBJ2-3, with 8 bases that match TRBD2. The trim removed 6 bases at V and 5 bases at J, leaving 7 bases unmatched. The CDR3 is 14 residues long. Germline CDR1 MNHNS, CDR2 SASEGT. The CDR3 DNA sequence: TGTGCCAGCAGCCGGGAGGGCCGGATAGATACGCAGTATTTT. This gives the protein CASSREGRIDTQYF.

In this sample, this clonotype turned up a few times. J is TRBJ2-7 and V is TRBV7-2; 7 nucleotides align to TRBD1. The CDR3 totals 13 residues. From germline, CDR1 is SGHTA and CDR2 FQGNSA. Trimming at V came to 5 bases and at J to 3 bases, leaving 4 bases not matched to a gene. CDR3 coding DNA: TGTGCCAGCAGCCGTAGACAGGGCTACGAGCAGTACTTC. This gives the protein CASSRRQGYEQYF.

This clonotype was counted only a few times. CDR3 residues: CASSDRGMRQPQHF. The DNA of the CDR3 is TGTGCCAGCAGCGACAGGGGAATGAGGCAGCCCCAGCATTTT. The rearrangement links TRBV28 to TRBJ1-5, with 8 nucleotides matching TRBD1. J was trimmed by 7 bases and V by 6 bases; bases with no gene match: 8. Germline V lookup: CDR1 MDHEN, CDR2 SYDVKM. The CDR3 contains 14 residues. Together with reference TRBV28 and TRBJ1-5, the CDR3 gives the full variable domain: DVKVTQSSRYLVKRTGEKVFLECVQDMDHENMFWYRQDPGLGLRLIYFSYDVKMKEKGDIPEGYSVSREKKERFSLILESASTNQTSMYLCASSDRGMRQPQHFGDGTRLSIL.

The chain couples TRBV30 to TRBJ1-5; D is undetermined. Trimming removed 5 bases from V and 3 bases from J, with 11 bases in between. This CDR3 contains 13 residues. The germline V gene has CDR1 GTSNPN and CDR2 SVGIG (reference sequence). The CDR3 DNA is TGTGCCTGGTCCGGACTCTACAATCAGCCCCAGCATTTT. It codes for CAWSGLYNQPQHF. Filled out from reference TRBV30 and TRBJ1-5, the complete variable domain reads SQTIHQWPATLVQPVGSPLSLECTVEGTSNPNLYWYRQAAGRGLQLLFYSVGIGQISSEVPQNLSASRPQDRQFILSSKKLLLSDSGFYLCAWSGLYNQPQHFGDGTRLSIL.

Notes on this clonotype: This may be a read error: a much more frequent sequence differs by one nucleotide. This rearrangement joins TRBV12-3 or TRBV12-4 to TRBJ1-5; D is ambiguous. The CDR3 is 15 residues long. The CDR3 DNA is TGTGCCAGCAGCCTGAGGGCTAATAGCATTCAGCCCCAGCATTTT. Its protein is CASSLRANSIQPQHF.

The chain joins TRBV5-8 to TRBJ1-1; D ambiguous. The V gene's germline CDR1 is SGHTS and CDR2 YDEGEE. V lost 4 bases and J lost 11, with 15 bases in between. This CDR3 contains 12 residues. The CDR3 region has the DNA TGTGCCAGCAGCCCCCCAGGTACGGACGCTTTCTTT. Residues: CASSPPGTDAFF. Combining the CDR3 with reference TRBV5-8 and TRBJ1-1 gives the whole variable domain EAGVTQSPTHLIKTRGQQATLRCSPISGHTSVYWYQQALGLGLQFLLWYDEGEERNRGNFPPRFSGRQFPNYSSELNVNALELEDSALYLCASSPPGTDAFFGQGTRLTVV.

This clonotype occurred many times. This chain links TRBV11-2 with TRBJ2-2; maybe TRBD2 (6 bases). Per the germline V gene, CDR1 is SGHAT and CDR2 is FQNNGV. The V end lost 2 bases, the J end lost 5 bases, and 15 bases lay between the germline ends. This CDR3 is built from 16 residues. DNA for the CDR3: TGTGCCAGCAGCTTAAGTCGGGGGATGGGAACCGGGGAGCTGTTTTTT. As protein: CASSLSRGMGTGELFF.

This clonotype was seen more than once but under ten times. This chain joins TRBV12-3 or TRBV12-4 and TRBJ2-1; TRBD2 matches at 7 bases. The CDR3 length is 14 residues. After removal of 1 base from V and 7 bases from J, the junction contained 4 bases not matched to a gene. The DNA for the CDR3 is TGTGCCAGCAGTTTAGGCGGGAGTGGGAATGAGCAGTTCTTC. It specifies CASSLGGSGNEQFF.

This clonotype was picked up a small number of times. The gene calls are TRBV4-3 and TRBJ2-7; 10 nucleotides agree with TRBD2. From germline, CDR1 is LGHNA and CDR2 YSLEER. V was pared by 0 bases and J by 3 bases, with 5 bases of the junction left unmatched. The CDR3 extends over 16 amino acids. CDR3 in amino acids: CASSQDRASGGYEQYF. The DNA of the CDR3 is TGCGCCAGCAGCCAAGATCGGGCTAGCGGGGGCTACGAGCAGTACTTC.

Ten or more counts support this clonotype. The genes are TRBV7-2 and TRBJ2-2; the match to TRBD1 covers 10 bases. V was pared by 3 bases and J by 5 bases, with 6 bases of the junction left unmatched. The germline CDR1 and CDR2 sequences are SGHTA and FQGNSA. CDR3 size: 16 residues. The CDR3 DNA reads TGTGCCAGCAGCTTCTTGACAGGGGGCGGAACCGGGGAGCTGTTTTTT. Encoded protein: CASSFLTGGGTGELFF.

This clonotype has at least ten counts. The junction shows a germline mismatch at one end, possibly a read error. DNA of the CDR3: TGTGCCAGCAGCTTAGTAGTCGAATCCTCGAGGGCCTTC. This encodes CASSLVVESSRAF. V usage is TRBV7-2 and J usage is TRBJ2-1; the D gene is possibly TRBD2 (5 bases). Germline CDR1 reads SGHTA; CDR2 reads FQGNSA. The CDR3 is 13 amino acids.

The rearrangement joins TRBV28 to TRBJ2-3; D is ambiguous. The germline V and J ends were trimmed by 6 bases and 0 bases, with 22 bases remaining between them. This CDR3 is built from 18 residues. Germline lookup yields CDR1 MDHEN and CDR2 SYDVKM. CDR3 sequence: CASRDRFGRKTSTDTQYF. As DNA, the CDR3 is TGTGCCAGCAGGGATAGATTCGGCAGAAAGACTAGCACAGATACGCAGTATTTT.

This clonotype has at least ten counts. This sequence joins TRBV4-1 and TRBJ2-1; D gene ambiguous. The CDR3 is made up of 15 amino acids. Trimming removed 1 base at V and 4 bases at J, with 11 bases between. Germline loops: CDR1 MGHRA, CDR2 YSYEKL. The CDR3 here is CASSQVGLRYNEQFF. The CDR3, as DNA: TGCGCCAGCAGCCAAGTAGGGCTTAGGTACAATGAGCAGTTCTTC.

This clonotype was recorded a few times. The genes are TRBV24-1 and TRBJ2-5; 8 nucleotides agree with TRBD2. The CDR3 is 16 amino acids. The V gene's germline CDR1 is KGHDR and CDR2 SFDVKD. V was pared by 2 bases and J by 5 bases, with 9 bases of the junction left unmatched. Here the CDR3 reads CATSDSPGLVLETQYF. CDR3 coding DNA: TGTGCCACCAGTGATTCGCCGGGACTAGTATTGGAGACCCAGTACTTC.